Listed below are T cell receptor beta chains from one sample, sequenced in a study of blood T cell repertoires in COVID-19. Generated by immunoSEQ multiplex PCR, the TCRdb table keeps only in-frame clones and is missing some. The sample holds around 160,000 clones, around 83% seen once. The sequenced sample was PBMCs or T cells enriched from blood (not recorded which). These TCRs come from a woman in her 50s who had been exposed to COVID-19. The CDR3 runs from the conserved cysteine through the conserved F or W. A D gene is named only where the DNA matches it firmly. Clone size is not always given. Where it is, it says once, few, many or a class for expanded clones.

size	V	J	D	CDR3	DNA
-	TRBV6-2/TRBV6-3	TRBJ1-5	-	CASSSRVEQPQHF	TGTGCCAGCAGTTCCCGGGTGGAACAGCCCCAGCATTTT
-	TRBV5-1	TRBJ1-2	TRBD1	CASSSPSSSDRVGNYGYTF	TGCGCCAGCAGCTCCCCTTCTTCTTCGGACAGGGTGGGGAACTATGGCTACACCTTC
-	TRBV18	TRBJ2-3	TRBD1	CASSPGGQGADTQYF	TGTGCCAGCTCACCCGGTGGACAGGGGGCGGATACGCAGTATTTT
-	TRBV24-1	TRBJ1-5	-	CATSDLQGGTEDSNQPQHF	TGTGCCACCAGTGATTTGCAAGGCGGGACTGAAGATAGCAATCAGCCCCAGCATTTT
-	TRBV6-1	TRBJ1-6	TRBD1	CASSERGTGYSPLHF	TGTGCCAGCAGTGAAAGGGGGACAGGGTATTCACCCCTCCACTTT
-	TRBV19	TRBJ1-4	TRBD1	CASKKGASNEKLFF	TGTGCCAGTAAAAAGGGGGCTTCTAATGAAAAACTGTTTTTT
few	TRBV27	TRBJ2-1	TRBD2	CASSLLSGMSDEQFF	TGTGCCAGCAGTTTACTAAGCGGGATGTCGGATGAGCAGTTCTTC
-	TRBV7-3	TRBJ1-1	TRBD1	CASSFRDRGHAFF	TGTGCCAGCAGCTTCCGGGACAGGGGGCACGCTTTCTTT
-	TRBV21-1	TRBJ1-1	-	CASSKALGGRDNTEAFF	TGTGCCAGCAGCAAAGCGCTCGGGGGGCGGGATAACACTGAAGCTTTCTTT
-	TRBV11-2	TRBJ2-7	-	CASSLVGAGLPAYEQYF	TGTGCCAGCAGCTTAGTCGGGGCGGGGCTCCCGGCCTACGAGCAGTACTTC
-	TRBV9	TRBJ1-1	-	CASSVEADRREAFF	TGTGCCAGCAGCGTAGAAGCAGACCGGAGGGAAGCTTTCTTT
-	TRBV6-2/TRBV6-3	TRBJ1-6	TRBD1	CASSDSPGQSALHF	TGTGCCAGCAGCGACTCGCCGGGACAGTCGGCCCTCCACTTT
-	TRBV10-1	TRBJ2-1	TRBD2	CASSSARTSGSRNEQFF	TGCGCCAGCAGTAGCGCCAGGACTAGCGGGAGTAGGAATGAGCAGTTCTTC
-	TRBV6-2/TRBV6-3	TRBJ2-7	-	CASSPSVTLRVGEQYF	TGTGCCAGCAGCCCCAGCGTCACCCTACGAGTTGGGGAGCAGTACTTC
-	TRBV3-1/TRBV3-2	TRBJ2-2	-	CASSQVVAGTTGELFF	TGTGCCAGCAGCCAAGTAGTGGCGGGGACGACCGGGGAGCTGTTTTTT
few	TRBV7-6	TRBJ2-5	-	CASSPQPALVSFETQYF	TGTGCCAGCAGCCCACAGCCGGCTCTGGTGTCTTTTGAGACCCAGTACTTC
-	TRBV10-3	TRBJ1-1	-	CATHPGGSMNTEAFF	TGTGCCACCCATCCAGGAGGTTCTATGAACACTGAAGCTTTCTTT
-	TRBV25-1	TRBJ1-4	TRBD1	CASSPTGVEKLFF	TGTGCCAGCAGTCCTACAGGGGTTGAAAAACTGTTTTTT
-	TRBV7-2	TRBJ2-3	-	CASSLAVAWGTDTQYF	TGTGCCAGCAGCTTAGCTGTAGCCTGGGGCACAGATACGCAGTATTTT
-	TRBV6-1	TRBJ1-5	-	CASSDQVPSGNQPQHF	TGTGCCAGCAGTGATCAGGTCCCGTCGGGCAATCAGCCCCAGCATTTT
-	TRBV5-1	TRBJ1-2	-	CASSPSGTLYGYTF	TGCGCCAGCAGCCCCTCCGGGACATTATATGGCTACACCTTC
-	TRBV5-8	TRBJ1-4	-	CASSERGLTNEKLFF	TGTGCCAGCAGCGAACGAGGGTTAACTAATGAAAAACTGTTTTTT
-	TRBV5-8	TRBJ2-2	TRBD1	CASSFLRTGNTGELFF	TGTGCCAGCAGCTTCCTACGGACAGGGAATACCGGGGAGCTGTTTTTT
many	TRBV19	TRBJ2-7	TRBD2	CASRPVGGGAEQYF	TGTGCCAGTAGGCCCGTGGGCGGGGGGGCCGAGCAGTACTTC
-	TRBV29-1	TRBJ1-2	-	CSVAQSNYGYTF	TGCAGCGTTGCCCAGTCTAACTATGGCTACACCTTC
-	TRBV7-9	TRBJ1-1	TRBD1	CASSLTGGSRWGTEAFF	TGTGCCAGCAGCTTAACAGGGGGCAGTAGGTGGGGCACTGAAGCTTTCTTT
-	TRBV4-2	TRBJ2-5	-	CASSQDGGETQYF	TGTGCCAGCAGCCAAGACGGGGGAGAGACCCAGTACTTC
-	TRBV6-5	TRBJ2-7	TRBD1	CASRDRDSLYEQYF	TGTGCCAGCAGGGACCGGGACAGCCTCTACGAGCAGTACTTC
-	TRBV4-1	TRBJ2-2	TRBD1	CASSPRQGTGELFF	TGCGCCAGCAGCCCTCGACAGGGGACCGGGGAGCTGTTTTTT
once	TRBV27	TRBJ2-1	-	CASSRGVSYNEQFF	TGTGCCAGCAGTCGAGGCGTTTCCTACAATGAGCAGTTCTTC
few	TRBV9	TRBJ1-3	-	CASNPAGRAGNTIYF	TGTGCCAGCAACCCCGCAGGGAGGGCAGGAAACACCATATATTTT
-	TRBV4-3	TRBJ2-7	TRBD1	CASSPRTGGFYEQYF	TGCGCCAGCAGCCCCCGGACAGGGGGATTCTACGAGCAGTACTTC
few	TRBV5-1	TRBJ1-3	TRBD1	CASSSGTGVAGNTIYF	TGCGCCAGCAGCTCCGGGACAGGGGTAGCTGGAAACACCATATATTTT
-	TRBV27	TRBJ2-3	-	CASSLPSHGTDTQYF	TGTGCCAGCAGTTTACCGTCACACGGCACAGATACGCAGTATTTT
-	TRBV6-2/TRBV6-3	TRBJ2-7	-	CASSYPIGTGQRSYEQYF	TGTGCCAGCAGTTACCCGATCGGCACCGGACAAAGGTCCTACGAGCAGTACTTC
-	TRBV12-3/TRBV12-4	TRBJ1-2	-	CASSSGDYGYTF	TGTGCCAGCAGTTCAGGGGATTATGGCTACACCTTC
-	TRBV11-2	TRBJ1-5	-	CASSLESQGNQPQHF	TGTGCCAGCAGCTTAGAAAGTCAGGGAAATCAGCCCCAGCATTTT
few	TRBV6-5	TRBJ1-4	TRBD1	CARTGGRKTVF	TGTGCCAGGACAGGGGGCCGAAAAACTGTTTTT
-	TRBV19	TRBJ2-1	TRBD2	CASKSSGRASNEQFF	TGTGCCAGTAAATCTAGCGGGAGGGCCTCCAATGAGCAGTTCTTC
-	TRBV6-5	TRBJ1-5	TRBD1	CASSTGAGQPQHF	TGTGCCAGCAGTACAGGGGCGGGACAGCCCCAGCATTTT
-	TRBV18	TRBJ2-3	TRBD2	CASSHLARGDLTDTQYF	TGTGCCAGCTCACACTTAGCCCGGGGGGACCTCACAGATACGCAGTATTTT
-	TRBV27	TRBJ2-5	TRBD2	CASSTLAGQETQYF	TGTGCCAGCAGCACTTTAGCGGGCCAAGAGACCCAGTACTTC
-	TRBV11-3	TRBJ1-1	-	CASSSGDTEAFF	TGTGCCAGCAGCTCAGGGGACACTGAAGCTTTCTTT
-	TRBV29-1	TRBJ1-1	TRBD1	CSETPDRVEAFF	TGCAGCGAGACGCCCGACAGGGTTGAAGCTTTCTTT
-	TRBV21-1	TRBJ1-1	-	CASSKGGGRRSTEAFF	TGTGCCAGCAGCAAAGGAGGGGGCAGGAGAAGCACTGAAGCTTTCTTT
-	TRBV6-5	TRBJ2-2	-	CASRDSPGTGELFF	TGTGCCAGCAGGGACAGCCCGGGCACCGGGGAGCTGTTTTTT
once	TRBV5-1	TRBJ2-2	-	CASSLDSGGWPGELFF	TGCGCCAGCAGCTTGGACTCGGGGGGCTGGCCCGGGGAGCTGTTTTTT
-	TRBV10-3	TRBJ1-3	TRBD1	CAISPGTGVGNTIYF	TGTGCCATCAGCCCCGGGACAGGGGTCGGAAACACCATATATTTT
-	TRBV6-1	TRBJ1-2	TRBD1	CASSEEGGQLYGYTF	TGTGCCAGCAGTGAAGAGGGGGGACAGCTTTATGGCTACACCTTC
-	TRBV20-1	TRBJ1-2	-	CAGNGDYGYTF	TGTGCAGGGAATGGAGACTATGGCTACACCTTC
-	TRBV28	TRBJ1-2	-	CASSFGGSIYGYTF	TGTGCCAGCAGTTTTGGGGGCTCGATCTATGGCTACACCTTC
-	TRBV2	TRBJ1-6	TRBD1	CASRGQGSPLHF	TGTGCCAGCAGAGGACAGGGATCACCCCTCCACTTT
-	TRBV7-3	TRBJ1-6	-	CASSLGGLNSPLHF	TGTGCCAGCAGCTTGGGGGGGCTTAATTCACCCCTCCACTTT